Each of the 4 T cell receptor beta chains below was sequenced from the same sample in a study of blood T cell repertoires in COVID-19. The data were produced by immunoSEQ multiplex PCR, yet TCRdb's version contains in-frame clones alone and is incomplete. The sample shows a few hundred thousand clones, about 90% of them seen only once. Sequencing was performed on PBMCs or T cells enriched from blood (not recorded which). These TCRs come from a woman younger than 45 who had recovered from COVID-19.

The V and J genes are TRBV24-1 and TRBJ1-1, with D perhaps TRBD1 (6 bases). The germline V gene has CDR1 KGHDR and CDR2 SFDVKD. The CDR3 has 13 residues. V lost 4 bases to trimming and J lost 4 bases, with 9 bases between them. CDR3 nucleotides: TGTGCCACCAGTGACGTAGGGGGCACTGAAGCTTTCTTT. This encodes CATSDVGGTEAFF.

This clone has only one observation. The chain has TRBV19 and TRBJ1-6; 9 nucleotides match TRBD1. Germline V lookup: CDR1 LNHDA, CDR2 SQIVND (reference sequence). V was pared by 9 bases and J by 10 bases, with 19 bases of the junction left unmatched. The CDR3 covers 17 residues. CDR3 protein: CASTGYTGGGPGSPLHF. The CDR3 nucleotides read TGTGCCAGCACCGGCTATACAGGGGGCGGGCCTGGGTCACCCCTCCACTTT.

This clone was counted between two and nine times. The rearrangement joins TRBV12-5 to TRBJ1-1, with TRBD1 as a possible D gene (6 bases). The CDR3 is made up of 14 amino acids. V was shortened by 3 bases and J by 4 bases, with 12 bases between the two germline ends. Germline assignment: CDR1 LGHNT and CDR2 FRNRAP. The DNA of the CDR3 is TGTGCTAGTGGTTTCCTACAGGGTAGCACTGAAGCTTTCTTT. Translated: CASGFLQGSTEAFF.

J is TRBJ1-5 and V is TRBV9; TRBD1 matches at 9 bases. V was pared by 4 bases and J by 7 bases, with 9 bases of the junction left unmatched. This CDR3 has 15 residues. Germline CDR1 reads SGDLS; CDR2 reads YYNGEE. DNA of the CDR3: TGTGCCAGCAGCATAACAGGGGGCGAAGACCAGCCCCAGCATTTT. This codes for CASSITGGEDQPQHF.